This is a list of T cell receptor beta chains from one sample in a study of shared clonotypes between healthy human individuals. TCRdb's copy holds only in-frame clones and misses some; the assay was immunoSEQ multiplex PCR. The table records roughly 1,000,000 clones, 75% to 85% of them present only once. The material sequenced was memory CD4+ T cells from PBMCs. Receptors originate from a man in his late teens or twenties in good health. Some clones in this sample may be carry-over from other donors' samples. Both conserved end residues are part of each CDR3. The D gene is left open where the match is weak. Clone size is stated in some rows and not others, as once, few, many or a class when expanded.

j_gene: TRBJ2-4
len: 15
abundance: many
d_gene: TRBD1
v_gene: TRBV5-1
CDR3aa: CASSPTGGRENIQYF
CDR3nt: TGCGCCAGCAGCCCGACAGGGGGCAGGGAAAACATTCAGTACTTC

j_gene: TRBJ2-2
len: 16
abundance: .
d_gene: TRBD2
v_gene: TRBV4-2
CDR3aa: CASSQRLAFDTGELFF
CDR3nt: TGTGCCAGCAGCCAACGACTAGCGTTCGACACCGGGGAGCTGTTTTTT

j_gene: TRBJ2-2
len: 14
abundance: many
d_gene: .
v_gene: TRBV7-3
CDR3aa: CASKQSHNTGELFF
CDR3nt: TGTGCCAGCAAGCAGAGCCACAACACCGGGGAGCTGTTTTTT

j_gene: TRBJ1-1
len: 14
abundance: .
d_gene: TRBD1
v_gene: TRBV6-1
CDR3aa: CASRMNRGNTEAFF
CDR3nt: TGTGCCAGCAGGATGAACAGGGGAAACACTGAAGCTTTCTTT

j_gene: TRBJ2-7
len: 12
abundance: .
d_gene: .
v_gene: TRBV10-3
CDR3aa: CAISSGPYEQYF
CDR3nt: TGTGCCATCAGCTCCGGGCCGTACGAGCAGTACTTC

j_gene: TRBJ2-3
len: 17
abundance: .
d_gene: TRBD2
v_gene: TRBV4-3
CDR3aa: CASSQDLAGVRTDTQYF
CDR3nt: TGCGCCAGCAGCCAAGACCTAGCGGGAGTCCGCACAGATACGCAGTATTTT

j_gene: TRBJ1-3
len: 15
abundance: .
d_gene: .
v_gene: TRBV5-1
CDR3aa: CASSSQGFSGNTIYF
CDR3nt: TGCGCCAGCAGCTCCCAGGGGTTCTCTGGAAACACCATATATTTT

j_gene: TRBJ2-2
len: 15
abundance: .
d_gene: .
v_gene: TRBV5-4
CDR3aa: CASSFGSIRTGELFF
CDR3nt: TGTGCCAGCAGCTTTGGTAGCATTAGAACCGGGGAGCTGTTTTTT

j_gene: TRBJ2-1
len: 18
abundance: .
d_gene: .
v_gene: TRBV13
CDR3aa: CASSSGLTSIGSYNEQFF
CDR3nt: TGTGCCAGCAGCTCAGGATTAACTTCCATTGGCTCCTACAATGAGCAGTTCTTC

j_gene: TRBJ1-1
len: 13
abundance: .
d_gene: .
v_gene: TRBV6-1
CDR3aa: CASYLAGFTEAFF
CDR3nt: TGTGCCAGCTATTTGGCAGGTTTCACTGAAGCTTTCTTT

j_gene: TRBJ2-3
len: 14
abundance: .
d_gene: TRBD1
v_gene: TRBV18
CDR3aa: CASSPTGGTDTQYF
CDR3nt: TGTGCCAGCTCACCTACAGGGGGTACAGATACGCAGTATTTT

j_gene: TRBJ2-5
len: 16
abundance: .
d_gene: TRBD2
v_gene: TRBV7-2
CDR3aa: CASSLSGGGAGETQYF
CDR3nt: TGTGCCAGCAGCTTAAGCGGGGGGGGCGCCGGGGAGACCCAGTACTTC

j_gene: TRBJ2-1
len: 15
abundance: .
d_gene: TRBD1
v_gene: TRBV27
CDR3aa: CASSWADRSYNEQFF
CDR3nt: TGTGCCAGCAGTTGGGCGGACAGGAGCTACAATGAGCAGTTCTTC

j_gene: TRBJ2-3
len: 14
abundance: .
d_gene: .
v_gene: TRBV9
CDR3aa: CASSVRTGMDTQYF
CDR3nt: TGTGCCAGCAGCGTCCGGACTGGGATGGATACGCAGTATTTT

j_gene: TRBJ2-5
len: 14
abundance: few
d_gene: .
v_gene: TRBV9
CDR3aa: CASSAQESQGTQYF
CDR3nt: TGTGCCAGCAGCGCCCAGGAGTCACAAGGGACCCAGTACTTC

j_gene: TRBJ2-7
len: 12
abundance: .
d_gene: .
v_gene: TRBV5-1
CDR3aa: CASSSNSYEQYF
CDR3nt: TGCGCCAGCAGCTCGAACTCCTACGAGCAGTACTTC

j_gene: TRBJ2-2
len: 16
abundance: .
d_gene: .
v_gene: TRBV4-1
CDR3aa: CASSQDDSANTGELFF
CDR3nt: TGCGCCAGCAGCCAGGATGACAGCGCGAACACCGGGGAGCTGTTTTTT

j_gene: TRBJ2-7
len: 15
abundance: few
d_gene: .
v_gene: TRBV18
CDR3aa: CASSSLGRPSYEQYF
CDR3nt: TGTGCCAGCTCGTCATTGGGCAGACCCTCCTACGAGCAGTACTTC

j_gene: TRBJ1-4
len: 14
abundance: .
d_gene: .
v_gene: TRBV11-2
CDR3aa: CASSPLSPNEKLFF
CDR3nt: TGTGCCAGCAGCCCGTTGTCCCCAAATGAAAAACTGTTTTTT

j_gene: TRBJ2-7
len: 16
abundance: .
d_gene: TRBD1
v_gene: TRBV7-2
CDR3aa: CASTGAPGQETYEQYF
CDR3nt: TGTGCCAGCACCGGAGCCCCGGGACAGGAGACCTACGAGCAGTACTTC

j_gene: TRBJ2-1
len: 15
abundance: few
d_gene: .
v_gene: TRBV11-2
CDR3aa: CASSLDLGGRLGQFF
CDR3nt: TGTGCCAGCAGCTTAGATCTGGGGGGCCGGTTAGGGCAGTTCTTC

j_gene: TRBJ1-4
len: 14
abundance: .
d_gene: .
v_gene: TRBV19
CDR3aa: CASRSDRIVEKLFF
CDR3nt: TGTGCCAGTAGATCCGACAGGATCGTTGAAAAACTGTTTTTT

j_gene: TRBJ2-1
len: 15
abundance: .
d_gene: TRBD1
v_gene: TRBV13
CDR3aa: CASSPGQGRGNEQFF
CDR3nt: TGTGCCAGCAGCCCGGGACAGGGGCGCGGGAATGAGCAGTTCTTC

j_gene: TRBJ2-1
len: 15
abundance: .
d_gene: TRBD2
v_gene: TRBV6-6
CDR3aa: CASSFSGSTYNEQFF
CDR3nt: TGTGCCAGCAGTTTTAGCGGGAGCACCTACAATGAGCAGTTCTTC

j_gene: TRBJ2-3
len: 14
abundance: .
d_gene: .
v_gene: TRBV5-1
CDR3aa: CASSLGQNTDTQYF
CDR3nt: TGCGCCAGCAGCTTGGGACAGAACACAGATACGCAGTATTTT

j_gene: TRBJ1-1
len: 15
abundance: few
d_gene: TRBD1
v_gene: TRBV9
CDR3aa: CASSVVGQVNTEAFF
CDR3nt: TGTGCCAGCAGCGTAGTGGGACAGGTGAACACTGAAGCTTTCTTT

j_gene: TRBJ1-5
len: 15
abundance: few
d_gene: .
v_gene: TRBV5-4
CDR3aa: CASSLGGGQHQPQHF
CDR3nt: TGTGCCAGCAGCTTGGGCGGGGGGCAGCATCAGCCCCAGCATTTT

j_gene: TRBJ2-7
len: 16
abundance: .
d_gene: TRBD2
v_gene: TRBV15
CDR3aa: CATSRERGEGSYEQYF
CDR3nt: TGTGCCACCAGCAGAGAACGGGGGGAGGGTTCCTACGAGCAGTACTTC

j_gene: TRBJ2-4
len: 18
abundance: few
d_gene: TRBD2
v_gene: TRBV19
CDR3aa: CASSSDKRGLIAKNIQYF
CDR3nt: TGTGCCAGTAGCTCAGATAAGCGGGGGCTTATAGCCAAAAACATTCAGTACTTC

j_gene: TRBJ2-2
len: 16
abundance: .
d_gene: .
v_gene: TRBV5-1
CDR3aa: CASSLWGNINTGELFF
CDR3nt: TGCGCCAGCAGCTTGTGGGGAAACATCAACACCGGGGAGCTGTTTTTT

j_gene: TRBJ2-5
len: 12
abundance: once
d_gene: .
v_gene: TRBV18
CDR3aa: CASSLASETQYF
CDR3nt: TGTGCCAGCTCACTAGCATCGGAGACCCAGTACTTC

j_gene: TRBJ2-7
len: 18
abundance: .
d_gene: TRBD2
v_gene: TRBV4-2
CDR3aa: CASSQDEGLAGPGGAQYF
CDR3nt: TGTGCCAGCAGCCAAGATGAGGGACTAGCGGGACCGGGGGGGGCGCAGTACTTC

j_gene: TRBJ1-3
len: 14
abundance: .
d_gene: TRBD1
v_gene: TRBV14
CDR3aa: CASSQGRGINTIYF
CDR3nt: TGTGCCAGCAGCCAAGGCAGGGGGATAAACACCATATATTTT

j_gene: TRBJ1-2
len: 15
abundance: once
d_gene: TRBD1
v_gene: TRBV28
CDR3aa: CASSFGGGAFYGYTF
CDR3nt: TGTGCCAGCAGTTTCGGAGGGGGCGCCTTCTATGGCTACACCTTC

j_gene: TRBJ2-5
len: 11
abundance: .
d_gene: .
v_gene: TRBV30
CDR3aa: CAWGGGETQYF
CDR3nt: TGTGCCTGGGGAGGTGGGGAGACCCAGTACTTC

j_gene: TRBJ2-3
len: 17
abundance: once
d_gene: TRBD2
v_gene: TRBV5-5
CDR3aa: CASSLGVSGSYADTQYF
CDR3nt: TGTGCCAGCAGCTTGGGAGTTAGCGGGAGTTATGCAGATACGCAGTATTTT

j_gene: TRBJ2-6
len: 20
abundance: .
d_gene: .
v_gene: TRBV27
CDR3aa: CASSLWGIGLETTGANVLTF
CDR3nt: TGTGCCAGCAGTTTATGGGGGATCGGCCTAGAGACCACTGGGGCCAACGTCCTGACTTTC

j_gene: TRBJ2-1
len: 14
abundance: .
d_gene: .
v_gene: TRBV19
CDR3aa: CASSIGAGVNEQFF
CDR3nt: TGTGCCAGTAGTATAGGGGCAGGGGTCAATGAGCAGTTCTTC

j_gene: TRBJ1-3
len: 15
abundance: .
d_gene: .
v_gene: TRBV7-9
CDR3aa: CASSQRTGSGNTIYF
CDR3nt: TGCGCCAGCAGCCAACGAACAGGGTCAGGAAACACCATATATTTT

j_gene: TRBJ2-3
len: 16
abundance: .
d_gene: TRBD1
v_gene: TRBV29-1
CDR3aa: CSVQNYGTGATDTQYF
CDR3nt: TGCAGCGTGCAAAACTACGGGACAGGGGCGACAGATACGCAGTATTTT

j_gene: TRBJ2-7
len: 13
abundance: .
d_gene: .
v_gene: TRBV28
CDR3aa: CASSQPRRDEQYF
CDR3nt: TGTGCCAGCAGTCAACCACGACGGGACGAGCAGTACTTC

j_gene: TRBJ1-2
len: 14
abundance: few
d_gene: .
v_gene: TRBV10-3
CDR3aa: CAIRVDRTHYGYTF
CDR3nt: TGTGCCATCAGGGTTGACAGAACTCACTATGGCTACACCTTC

j_gene: TRBJ2-1
len: 11
abundance: .
d_gene: .
v_gene: TRBV20-1
CDR3aa: CSARVADEQFF
CDR3nt: TGCAGTGCTAGAGTGGCGGATGAGCAGTTCTTC

j_gene: TRBJ2-7
len: 14
abundance: .
d_gene: .
v_gene: TRBV5-1
CDR3aa: CASSKAGSSYEQYF
CDR3nt: TGCGCCAGCAGCAAGGCGGGGAGCAGCTACGAGCAGTACTTC

j_gene: TRBJ2-7
len: 14
abundance: .
d_gene: TRBD2
v_gene: TRBV4-2
CDR3aa: CASSQGWEGYEQYF
CDR3nt: TGTGCCAGCAGCCAAGGGTGGGAGGGCTACGAGCAGTACTTC

j_gene: TRBJ2-7
len: 14
abundance: .
d_gene: TRBD1
v_gene: TRBV2
CDR3aa: CASQTGTGGFEQYF
CDR3nt: TGTGCCAGCCAAACCGGGACAGGGGGCTTCGAGCAGTACTTC

j_gene: TRBJ2-3
len: 15
abundance: many
d_gene: TRBD2
v_gene: TRBV5-6
CDR3aa: CASSLTGGPGDTQYF
CDR3nt: TGTGCCAGCAGCTTGACGGGAGGGCCGGGGGATACGCAGTATTTT